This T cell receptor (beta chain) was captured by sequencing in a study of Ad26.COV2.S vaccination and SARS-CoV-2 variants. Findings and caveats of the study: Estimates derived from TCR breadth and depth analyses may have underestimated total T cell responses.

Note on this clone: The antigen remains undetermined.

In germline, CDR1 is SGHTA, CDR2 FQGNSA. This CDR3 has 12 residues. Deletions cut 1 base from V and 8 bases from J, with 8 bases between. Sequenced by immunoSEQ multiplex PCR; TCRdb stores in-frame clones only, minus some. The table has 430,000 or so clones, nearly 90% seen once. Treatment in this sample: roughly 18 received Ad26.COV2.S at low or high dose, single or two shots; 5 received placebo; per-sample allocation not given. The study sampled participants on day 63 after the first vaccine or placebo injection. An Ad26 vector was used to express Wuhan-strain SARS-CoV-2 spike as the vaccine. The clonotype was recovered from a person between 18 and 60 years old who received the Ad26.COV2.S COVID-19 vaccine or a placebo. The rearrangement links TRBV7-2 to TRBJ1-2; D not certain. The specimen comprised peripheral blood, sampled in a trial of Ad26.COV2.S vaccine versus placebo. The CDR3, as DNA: TGTGCCAGCAGCTTAGAACGGCGGGGCTACACCTTC. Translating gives CASSLERRGYTF.